This is a list of T cell receptor beta chains from one sample in a study of control samples from healthy donors and cancer patients. Clones were read by immunoSEQ multiplex PCR, and TCRdb kept only the in-frame ones, dropping some. The sample records approximately 44,000 clones, 70% to 75% being singletons. Sequencing was performed on formalin-fixed, paraffin-embedded tissue. These receptors were taken from a male donor with melanoma. CDR3s include the opening cysteine and the closing phenylalanine or tryptophan. A D gene is named only where the DNA matches it firmly. The listing skips clone size in some rows; elsewhere it reads once, few, many or a size class.

clone size	D gene	J gene	V gene	CDR3 protein	CDR3 DNA
.	.	TRBJ1-2	TRBV20-1	CSASWRSYGYTF	TGCAGTGCTAGTTGGCGGTCCTATGGCTACACCTTC
few	.	TRBJ1-5	TRBV18	CASSRGQYNQPQHF	TGTGCCAGCTCACGAGGACAGTACAATCAGCCCCAGCATTTT
once	TRBD2	TRBJ2-1	TRBV19	CASSKPRTSGRRAEQFF	TGTGCCAGTAGTAAACCTAGGACTAGCGGGAGAAGGGCTGAGCAGTTCTTC
.	.	TRBJ1-4	TRBV19	CASKGFGRGPEKLFF	TGTGCCAGTAAGGGGTTTGGCAGGGGACCTGAAAAACTGTTTTTT
once	.	TRBJ1-4	TRBV19	CASSIRGTTLEKLFF	TGTGCCAGTAGTATACGGGGAACTACCCTAGAAAAACTGTTTTTT
.	.	TRBJ2-6	TRBV7-9	CASSPGVLTGANVLTF	TGTGCCAGCAGCCCCGGGGTACTCACCGGGGCCAACGTCCTGACTTTC
.	.	TRBJ1-2	TRBV11-3	CASSLFPVRVGGYGYTF	TGTGCCAGCAGCTTATTCCCCGTGAGGGTCGGAGGCTATGGCTACACCTTC
once	.	TRBJ2-4	TRBV3-1/TRBV3-2	CASSGAIPFAKKNIQYF	TGTGCCAGCAGCGGGGCGATCCCATTTGCAAAGAAAAACATTCAGTACTTC
.	TRBD1	TRBJ2-7	TRBV19	CASRGQDSYEQYF	TGTGCCAGCAGAGGACAGGATAGCTACGAGCAGTACTTC
.	TRBD2	TRBJ2-7	TRBV6-1	CASSDPTSGSLEQYF	TGTGCCAGCAGTGATCCCACTAGCGGGAGTCTCGAGCAGTACTTC
.	TRBD2	TRBJ2-1	TRBV30	CAWRGRRGKDEQFF	TGTGCCTGGAGGGGCCGGCGGGGGAAAGATGAGCAGTTCTTC
.	.	TRBJ1-2	TRBV24-1	CATSDVDRFYGYTF	TGTGCCACCAGTGACGTTGACAGATTCTATGGCTACACCTTC
.	.	TRBJ2-3	TRBV7-8	CASSRVHRVGSTDTQYF	TGTGCCAGCAGCAGAGTCCACAGGGTGGGCAGCACAGATACGCAGTATTTT
.	.	TRBJ1-6	TRBV2	CATGDSSYNSPLHF	TGTGCCACCGGGGATAGCTCCTATAATTCACCCCTCCACTTT
few	TRBD2	TRBJ2-5	TRBV7-3	CASSFREVETQYF	TGTGCCAGCAGCTTCCGGGAGGTGGAGACCCAGTACTTC
.	.	TRBJ2-2	TRBV11-2	CASSPVRPNTGELFF	TGTGCCAGCAGCCCCGTACGCCCGAACACCGGGGAGCTGTTTTTT
.	.	TRBJ2-3	TRBV5-1	CASSLGEVPTDTQYF	TGCGCCAGCAGCTTGGGAGAAGTCCCGACAGATACGCAGTATTTT
.	.	TRBJ1-4	TRBV14	CASSQDSRRVNEKLFF	TGTGCCAGCAGCCAAGATTCGCGGAGGGTTAATGAAAAACTGTTTTTT
once	.	TRBJ2-3	TRBV11-2	CASSRASTDTQYF	TGTGCCAGCAGCAGGGCCAGCACAGATACGCAGTATTTT
once	TRBD2	TRBJ2-2	TRBV2	CASKGASGRTGELFF	TGTGCCAGCAAGGGAGCTAGCGGGAGAACCGGGGAGCTGTTTTTT
.	TRBD2	TRBJ2-7	TRBV3-1/TRBV3-2	CASSQEARRTSGSNEQYF	TGTGCCAGCAGCCAAGAGGCTAGAAGGACTAGCGGGAGTAACGAGCAGTACTTC
.	.	TRBJ2-7	TRBV13	CASSFSQRPIYEQYF	TGTGCCAGCAGCTTCTCCCAGCGCCCAATCTACGAGCAGTACTTC
few	TRBD1	TRBJ1-2	TRBV27	CASSAYLGQLLNYGYTF	TGTGCCAGCAGTGCGTATTTGGGACAGCTGTTAAACTATGGCTACACCTTC
.	.	TRBJ1-1	TRBV7-6	CASSEPKGELNTEAFF	TGTGCCAGCAGCGAGCCTAAGGGGGAATTGAACACTGAAGCTTTCTTT
.	TRBD2	TRBJ2-3	TRBV20-1	CSARLKTSGSF	TGCAGTGCCCGGCTAAAGACTAGCGGGAGTTTT
many	.	TRBJ2-7	TRBV9	CASSPGGGEQYF	TGTGCCAGCAGCCCAGGGGGGGGCGAGCAGTACTTC
.	TRBD2	TRBJ2-4	TRBV11-2	CASSLDLLAADIQYF	TGTGCCAGCAGCTTAGATCTACTAGCGGCGGACATTCAGTACTTC
.	.	TRBJ1-6	TRBV5-1	CASSLGGSSYNSPLHF	TGCGCCAGCAGCTTGGGCGGGAGCTCCTATAATTCACCCCTCCACTTT
.	TRBD1	TRBJ2-7	TRBV5-6	CASSTGGVPYEQYF	TGTGCCAGCAGTACAGGGGGCGTCCCCTACGAGCAGTACTTC
.	.	TRBJ1-6	TRBV27	CASSRGRSYAGGSPLHF	TGTGCCAGCAGTCGGGGCCGGTCCTATGCCGGAGGTTCACCCCTCCACTTT
.	.	TRBJ2-1	TRBV7-9	CASSWKANEQFF	TGTGCCAGCAGCTGGAAAGCCAATGAGCAGTTCTTC
.	.	TRBJ2-5	TRBV5-1	CASSPNPGQETQYF	TGCGCCAGCAGCCCCAACCCGGGCCAAGAGACCCAGTACTTC
.	TRBD2	TRBJ2-3	TRBV30	CAWSQGSGRTDTQYF	TGTGCCTGGAGTCAGGGTAGCGGGAGAACTGATACGCAGTATTTT
.	.	TRBJ2-3	TRBV2	CASSGGRLDTDTQYF	TGTGCCAGCAGTGGGGGGAGGTTGGACACAGATACGCAGTATTTT
.	TRBD1	TRBJ2-5	TRBV7-8	CASSFQGGRETQYF	TGTGCCAGCAGCTTTCAAGGGGGCCGGGAGACCCAGTACTTC